One and the same sample provided the 28 T cell receptor beta chains below, sequenced in a study of Ad26.COV2.S vaccination and SARS-CoV-2 variants. Assay: immunoSEQ multiplex PCR; the TCRdb copy retains only in-frame clones and omits some. The sample yields about 180,000 clones, 87% seen once. This specimen was peripheral blood, taken after recovery from COVID-19. These receptors originate from a human donor who had recovered from COVID-19.

J is TRBJ2-7 and V is TRBV9; 8 positions match TRBD2. V shed 2 bases, J shed 5 bases, and the junction held 6 bases outside the gene matches. CDR1 and CDR2 (germline): SGDLS, YYNGEE. This CDR3 comprises 14 residues. CDR3 amino acids: CASSVGTRSNEQYF. CDR3 nucleotides: TGTGCCAGCAGCGTCGGGACTAGATCCAACGAGCAGTACTTC.

This rearrangement joins TRBV27 to TRBJ2-1; D is unresolved. The CDR3 sequence is 15 residues long. Germline-derived CDR1 and CDR2 are MNHEY and SMNVEV (reference sequence). Trimming removed 3 bases from V and 5 bases from J, with 14 bases in between. CDR3 DNA: TGTGCCAGCAGTTTGGTGGCAGCAGTCAACAATGAGCAGTTCTTC. Translated: CASSLVAAVNNEQFF.

The chain links TRBV2 to TRBJ2-2, with 11 bases lining up with TRBD2. The CDR3 consists of 16 residues. With V trimmed by 7 bases and J by 4 bases, 8 bases remained unmatched. The germline gives CDR1 SNHLY, CDR2 FYNNEI. Here the CDR3 DNA reads TGTGCCAGCACTTCAACTAGCGGGAGTCCCACCGGGGAGCTGTTTTTT. This sequence encodes CASTSTSGSPTGELFF.

This clone was found a few times. The V call is TRBV11-2, the J call TRBJ2-1; D is possibly TRBD1 (5 bases). The V and J ends lost 0 bases and 0 bases respectively, with 12 bases between them. There are 17 residues in the CDR3. Per the germline V gene, CDR1 is SGHAT and CDR2 is FQNNGV. DNA for the CDR3: TGTGCCAGCAGCTTAGACCCACAGGCTAGCTCCTACAATGAGCAGTTCTTC. Protein: CASSLDPQASSYNEQFF. The variable domain in full, with the rest retrieved from reference TRBV11-2 and TRBJ2-1, is EAGVAQSPRYKIIEKRQSVAFWCNPISGHATLYWYQQILGQGPKLLIQFQNNGVVDDSQLPKDRFSAERLKGVDSTLKIQPAKLEDSAVYLCASSLDPQASSYNEQFFGPGTRLTVL.

This clone was counted between two and nine times. The chain joins TRBV5-6 to TRBJ2-7; a possible D gene is TRBD1 (6 bases). The CDR3 is 13 amino acids. The germline V gene has CDR1 SGHDT and CDR2 YYEEEE. Trimming pared 4 bases from V and 7 bases from J, leaving 15 bases between. CDR3 sequence: CASSTGTPGEQYF. The CDR3 region has the DNA TGTGCCAGCAGCACCGGGACACCGGGGGAGCAGTACTTC.

V and J are TRBV12-3 or TRBV12-4 and TRBJ2-7; the D gene is possibly TRBD2 (5 bases). The germline V and J ends were trimmed by 7 bases and 3 bases, with 13 bases remaining between them. This CDR3 contains 13 residues. CDR3 protein: CASTPSGIYEQYF. CDR3 nucleotide sequence: TGTGCCAGCACCCCATCGGGAATCTACGAGCAGTACTTC.

V and J are TRBV6-5 and TRBJ2-7; 9 bases match TRBD2. V gave up 7 bases and J gave up 7 bases; unmatched junction bases: 8. Germline assignment: CDR1 MNHEY and CDR2 SVGAGI. This CDR3 is 13 amino acids long. CDR3 nucleotides: TGTGCCAGCACTCGGACTAGCGTGGGGGAGCAGTACTTC. It codes for CASTRTSVGEQYF.

This clone has only a few counts. The rearrangement links TRBV30 to TRBJ1-6; D unclear. The V gene's germline CDR1 is GTSNPN and CDR2 SVGIG (reference sequence). This CDR3 has 14 amino acids. Deletions cut 3 bases from V and 9 bases from J, with 15 bases between. As DNA, the CDR3 is TGTGCCTGGAGCATAGACCCTACGGGTTCACCCCTCCACTTT. Protein sequence: CAWSIDPTGSPLHF.

V and J are TRBV5-1 and TRBJ2-1; D tentatively fits TRBD1 or TRBD2 (7 bases each). This CDR3 contains 14 residues. CDR1 SGHRS and CDR2 YFSETQ come from the germline V gene. V lost 2 bases and J 9 bases, leaving 15 bases between the germline ends. Here the CDR3 DNA reads TGCGCCAGCAGCTTCTTTGACAGGGAGGGTGAGCAGTTCTTC. This translates into CASSFFDREGEQFF.

The V gene is TRBV19, the J gene TRBJ2-3; D gene uncertain. The CDR3 is 14 residues long. Between the trimmed V and J ends, which lost 7 bases and 7 bases, there was a span of 18 bases. Germline CDR1 and CDR2: LNHDA and SQIVND (reference sequence). CDR3 nucleotides: TGTGCCAGTACCGAGATTTTCCGCCCGAATACGCAGTATTTT. Protein sequence: CASTEIFRPNTQYF.

This chain joins TRBV27 and TRBJ1-6; D not resolved. V was shortened by 1 base and J by 9 bases, with 10 bases between the two germline ends. CDR1 and CDR2 (germline): MNHEY, SMNVEV (reference sequence). The CDR3 covers 14 residues. CDR3 amino acids: CASSLYPGRSPLHF. CDR3 sequence (DNA): TGTGCCAGCAGTTTATACCCAGGTCGTTCACCCCTCCACTTT.

The rearrangement uses TRBV23-1 and TRBJ2-3; 8 bases agree with TRBD1. TRBV23-1 is designated an ORF whose function remains uncertain. V lost 0 bases, J lost 4 bases, and 6 bases stayed unmatched. This CDR3 has 16 amino acids. CDR3 nucleotide sequence: TGCGCCAGCAGTCAATCGCAGGGGGCGAAGTCAGATACGCAGTATTTT. This encodes CASSQSQGAKSDTQYF.

This clone was counted a few times. This chain joins TRBV7-9 and TRBJ2-1; D possibly corresponds to TRBD2 (6 bases). This CDR3 spans 14 amino acids. Germline V lookup: CDR1 SEHNR, CDR2 FQNEAQ (reference sequence). The V gene lost 4 bases and the J gene lost 4 bases, with 11 bases spanning the gap. CDR3 residues: CASSSRDLYNEQFF. CDR3 nucleotide sequence: TGTGCCAGCAGCTCTCGGGACTTGTACAATGAGCAGTTCTTC.

Details on this clone: In the same sample, other DNA sequences code for this CDR3. This chain links TRBV28 with TRBJ2-7; D may be TRBD2 (7 bases). The CDR3 has 14 amino acids. The germline gives CDR1 MDHEN, CDR2 SYDVKM. Trimming left V 3 bases short and J 1 base short, with 10 bases between. The CDR3 DNA is TGTGCCAGCAGTTTGGGAGGGGGATCCTACGAGCAGTACTTC. This sequence encodes CASSLGGGSYEQYF. Full variable domain (rest looked up from reference TRBV28 and TRBJ2-7): DVKVTQSSRYLVKRTGEKVFLECVQDMDHENMFWYRQDPGLGLRLIYFSYDVKMKEKGDIPEGYSVSREKKERFSLILESASTNQTSMYLCASSLGGGSYEQYFGPGTRLTVT.

The chain recombines TRBV5-8 with TRBJ1-1; possibly TRBD1 for D (5 bases). Trimming removed 6 bases from V and 1 base from J, with 19 bases in between. Per the germline V gene, CDR1 is SGHTS and CDR2 is YDEGEE. CDR3 length equals 16 residues. The CDR3 region is CASIEQPGAGNTEAFF. DNA for the CDR3: TGTGCCAGCATCGAACAACCCGGGGCCGGGAACACTGAAGCTTTCTTT.

This chain joins TRBV2 and TRBJ1-5; 9 bases are shared with TRBD1. There are 14 residues in the CDR3. CDR1 is SNHLY, CDR2 FYNNEI, per germline. V was pared by 9 bases and J by 6 bases, with 9 bases of the junction left unmatched. The CDR3 nucleotides are TGTGCCAGTGGCGGGACAGGGATCGGTCAGCCCCAGCATTTT. Translated, it gives CASGGTGIGQPQHF.

This clone came up a few times. The chain couples TRBV14 to TRBJ1-6; D is uncertain. The CDR3 consists of 15 residues. Germline lookup yields CDR1 SGHDN and CDR2 FVKESK. Trimming removed 1 base at V and 9 bases at J, with 13 bases between. This CDR3 is CASSQAPGRSSPLHF. The CDR3 bases are TGTGCCAGCAGCCAAGCCCCGGGAAGGAGTTCACCCCTCCACTTT.

This chain links TRBV7-6 with TRBJ2-7, with 10 bases matching TRBD2. V lost 1 base and J lost 6; bases outside the gene matches: 6. This CDR3 has 15 amino acids. The V gene's germline CDR1 is SGHVS and CDR2 FNYEAQ. The CDR3 DNA is TGTGCCAGCAGCTTAGGGCGGAGCGGGGGGGCCGAGCAGTACTTC. Protein sequence: CASSLGRSGGAEQYF.

The rearrangement joins TRBV5-1 to TRBJ2-7; 8 nucleotides match TRBD1. V shed 0 bases and J 3 bases; nucleotides not matched to a gene: 5. Per the germline V gene, CDR1 is SGHRS and CDR2 is YFSETQ. The CDR3 runs 15 residues. The DNA of the CDR3 is TGCGCCAGCAGCTTGGACACAGGGGGAAGCTACGAGCAGTACTTC. This gives the protein CASSLDTGGSYEQYF.

The gene calls are TRBV6-6 and TRBJ1-2; unclear D gene. V lost 6 bases and J 6 bases, leaving 8 bases between the germline ends. CDR1 is MNHNY and CDR2 is SVGAGI in the germline V gene (reference sequence). The CDR3 is 11 residues long. Here the CDR3 DNA reads TGTGCCAGCAGCCCCTCGGATGGCTACACCTTC. Its translation is CASSPSDGYTF.

This chain uses TRBV30 with TRBJ2-7, with a weak D call TRBD1 (5 bases). Germline V gene sequence: CDR1 GTSNPN, CDR2 SVGIG (reference sequence). The CDR3 sequence is 15 residues long. V was pared by 2 bases and J by 2 bases, with 16 bases between. The CDR3 region is CAWSLYYDSPYEQYF. The CDR3, as DNA: TGTGCCTGGAGTCTGTATTACGACAGCCCCTACGAGCAGTACTTC.

Of note for this clone: This sample includes further DNA sequences coding for the same CDR3. The chain links TRBV27 to TRBJ2-3, with D hard to call. Germline CDR1 is MNHEY and CDR2 is SMNVEV (reference sequence). CDR3 size: 11 residues. Trimming took 2 bases from V and 5 from J, leaving 2 bases between them. The CDR3: CASSLGDTQYF. In DNA form, the CDR3 reads TGTGCCAGCAGTTTAGGAGATACGCAGTATTTT.

The J gene is TRBJ2-7, the V gene TRBV2; possible D gene TRBD1, 6 bases. CDR1 and CDR2 from the germline V gene are SNHLY and FYNNEI. CDR3 length: 14 amino acids. V shed 2 bases and J shed 5 bases, with 13 bases lying between them. CDR3 DNA sequence: TGTGCCAGCAGTGAATTGCGGACAGAGAACGAGCAGTACTTC. Translated: CASSELRTENEQYF.

The genes are TRBV19 and TRBJ1-6; D may be TRBD1 (5 bases). Germline V gives CDR1 LNHDA, CDR2 SQIVND (reference sequence). CDR3 length: 14 amino acids. V lost 1 base and J lost 8, with 9 bases in between. Here the CDR3 DNA reads TGTGCCAGTAGTATAGGACAGTATCATTCACCCCTCCACTTT. It codes for CASSIGQYHSPLHF.

Note on this clone: This specimen includes other DNA sequences encoding the same CDR3. CDR3 DNA: TGTGCCAGTAGACAGGGTATGAACACTGAAGCTTTCTTT. Its translation is CASRQGMNTEAFF. V and J are TRBV19 and TRBJ1-1, with D possibly being TRBD1 (6 bases). The V gene's germline CDR1 is LNHDA and CDR2 SQIVND (reference sequence). Trimming took off 6 bases at V and 0 bases at J, with 8 bases between the two ends. This CDR3 comprises 13 residues.

The chain combines TRBV29-1 with TRBJ1-1; D gene ambiguous. The ends were cut back, 4 bases at V and 5 bases at J, with 8 bases in the middle. Germline-derived CDR1 and CDR2 are SQVTM and ANQGSEA. The CDR3 length is 11 residues. CDR3 residues: CSVVHGTEAFF. The DNA for the CDR3 is TGCAGCGTTGTACACGGTACTGAAGCTTTCTTT.

The CDR3 sequence: CSGTQGPSAEAFF. The CDR3 DNA sequence: TGCAGCGGGACCCAGGGCCCCTCCGCTGAAGCTTTCTTT. The chain carries TRBV29-1 and TRBJ1-1, with D perhaps matching TRBD1 (5 bases). V was pared by 7 bases and J by 6 bases, with 18 bases between. CDR1 and CDR2 (germline): SQVTM, ANQGSEA. The CDR3 has 13 residues.

The V call is TRBV5-5, the J call TRBJ1-5; perhaps TRBD1 as D (6 bases). Trimming removed 4 bases at V and 0 bases at J, with 14 bases between. The length of the CDR3 is 16 residues. CDR1 is SGHKS and CDR2 is YYEKEE in the germline V gene (reference sequence). This CDR3 reads CASSPTGRYSNQPQHF. The DNA of the CDR3 is TGTGCCAGCAGCCCCACAGGGCGGTATAGCAATCAGCCCCAGCATTTT.